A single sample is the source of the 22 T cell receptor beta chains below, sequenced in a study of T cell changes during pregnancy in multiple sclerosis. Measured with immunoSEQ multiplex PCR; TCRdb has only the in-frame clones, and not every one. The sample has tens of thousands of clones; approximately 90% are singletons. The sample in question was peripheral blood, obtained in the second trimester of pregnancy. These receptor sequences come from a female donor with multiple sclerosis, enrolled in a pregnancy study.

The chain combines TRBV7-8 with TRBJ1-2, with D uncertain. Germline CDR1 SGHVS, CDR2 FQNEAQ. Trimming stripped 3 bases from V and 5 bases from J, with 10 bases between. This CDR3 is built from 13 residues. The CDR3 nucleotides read TGTGCCAGCAGCTTTTCAAACAAATATGGCTACACCTTC. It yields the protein CASSFSNKYGYTF.

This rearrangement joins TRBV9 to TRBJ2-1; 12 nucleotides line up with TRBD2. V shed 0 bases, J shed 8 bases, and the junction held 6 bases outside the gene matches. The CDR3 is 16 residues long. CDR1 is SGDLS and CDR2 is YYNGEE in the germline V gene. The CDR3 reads CASSVGASGGAHEQFF. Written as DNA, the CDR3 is TGTGCCAGCAGCGTAGGTGCTAGCGGGGGGGCACATGAGCAGTTCTTC.

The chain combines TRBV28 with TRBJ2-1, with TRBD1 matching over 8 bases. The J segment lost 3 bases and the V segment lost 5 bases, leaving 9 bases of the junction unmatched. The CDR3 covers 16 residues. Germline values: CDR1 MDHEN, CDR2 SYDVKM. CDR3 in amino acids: CASSPQGALNYNEQFF. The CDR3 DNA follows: TGTGCCAGCAGTCCCCAGGGGGCACTTAACTACAATGAGCAGTTCTTC. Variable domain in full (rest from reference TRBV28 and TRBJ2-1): DVKVTQSSRYLVKRTGEKVFLECVQDMDHENMFWYRQDPGLGLRLIYFSYDVKMKEKGDIPEGYSVSREKKERFSLILESASTNQTSMYLCASSPQGALNYNEQFFGPGTRLTVL.

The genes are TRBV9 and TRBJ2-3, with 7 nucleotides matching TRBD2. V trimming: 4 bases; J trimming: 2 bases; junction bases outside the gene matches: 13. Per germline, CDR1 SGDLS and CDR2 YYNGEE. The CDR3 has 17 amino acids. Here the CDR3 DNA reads TGTGCCAGCAGCCCCCTTACCGGGACTAAACTCACAGATACGCAGTATTTT. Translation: CASSPLTGTKLTDTQYF. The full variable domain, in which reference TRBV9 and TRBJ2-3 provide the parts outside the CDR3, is DSGVTQTPKHLITATGQRVTLRCSPRSGDLSVYWYQQSLDQGLQFLIQYYNGEERAKGNILERFSAQQFPDLHSELNLSSLELGDSALYFCASSPLTGTKLTDTQYFGPGTRLTVL.

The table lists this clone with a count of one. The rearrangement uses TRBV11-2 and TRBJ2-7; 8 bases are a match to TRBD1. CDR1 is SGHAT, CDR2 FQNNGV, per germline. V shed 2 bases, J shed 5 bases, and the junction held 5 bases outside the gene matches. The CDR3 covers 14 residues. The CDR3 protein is CASSLRQGWNEQYF. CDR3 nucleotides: TGTGCCAGCAGCTTACGACAGGGGTGGAACGAGCAGTACTTC.

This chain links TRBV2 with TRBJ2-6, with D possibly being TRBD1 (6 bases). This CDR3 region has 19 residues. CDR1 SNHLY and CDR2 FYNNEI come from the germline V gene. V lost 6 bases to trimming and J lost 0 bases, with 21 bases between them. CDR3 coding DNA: TGTGCCAGCAGCCCCTCTCCCGGACAGCCGTTCTCTGGGGCCAACGTCCTGACTTTC. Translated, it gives CASSPSPGQPFSGANVLTF. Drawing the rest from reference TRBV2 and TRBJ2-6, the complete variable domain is EPEVTQTPSHQVTQMGQEVILRCVPISNHLYFYWYRQILGQKVEFLVSFYNNEISEKSEIFDDQFSVERPDGSNFTLKIRSTKLEDSAMYFCASSPSPGQPFSGANVLTFGAGSRLTVL.

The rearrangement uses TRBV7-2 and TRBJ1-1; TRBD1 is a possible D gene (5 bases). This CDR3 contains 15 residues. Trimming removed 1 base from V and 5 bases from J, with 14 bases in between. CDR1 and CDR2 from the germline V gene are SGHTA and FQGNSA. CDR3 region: CASSLGGGWSTEAFF. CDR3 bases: TGTGCCAGCAGCTTAGGCGGGGGTTGGAGTACTGAAGCTTTCTTT.

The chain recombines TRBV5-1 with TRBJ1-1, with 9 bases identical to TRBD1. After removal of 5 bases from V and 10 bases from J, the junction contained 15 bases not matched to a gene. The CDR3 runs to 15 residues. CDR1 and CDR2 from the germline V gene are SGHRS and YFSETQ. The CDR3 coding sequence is TGCGCCAGCAGTCATACCCCCGGGACAGGGATTGGAGCTTTCTTT. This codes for CASSHTPGTGIGAFF.

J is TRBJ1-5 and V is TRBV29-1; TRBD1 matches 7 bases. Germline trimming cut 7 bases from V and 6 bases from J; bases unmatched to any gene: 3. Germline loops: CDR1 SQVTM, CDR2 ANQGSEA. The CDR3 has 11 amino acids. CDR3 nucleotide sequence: TGCAGCGCAGGGGGATCTCAGCCCCAGCATTTT. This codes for CSAGGSQPQHF.

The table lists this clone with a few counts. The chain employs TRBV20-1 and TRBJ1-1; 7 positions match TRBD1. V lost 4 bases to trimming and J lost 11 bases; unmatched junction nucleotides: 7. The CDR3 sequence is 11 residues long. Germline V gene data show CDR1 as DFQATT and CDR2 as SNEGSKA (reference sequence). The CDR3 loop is CSAKSGQSAFF. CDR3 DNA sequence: TGCAGTGCTAAATCGGGACAGTCCGCTTTCTTT.

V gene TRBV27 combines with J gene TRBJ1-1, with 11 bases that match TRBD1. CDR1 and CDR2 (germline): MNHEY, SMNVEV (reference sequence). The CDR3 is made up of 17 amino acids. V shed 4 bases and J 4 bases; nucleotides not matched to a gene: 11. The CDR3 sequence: CASSSARDRGRGTEAFF. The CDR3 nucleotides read TGTGCCAGCAGTTCCGCCCGGGACAGGGGGAGGGGCACTGAAGCTTTCTTT.

The CDR3: CASSTLGSHTGELFF. DNA for the CDR3: TGTGCCAGCAGCACTCTGGGGAGCCACACCGGGGAGCTGTTTTTT. V and J are TRBV5-6 and TRBJ2-2, with a weak D call TRBD2 (5 bases). The CDR3 runs to 15 residues. Germline lookup yields CDR1 SGHDT and CDR2 YYEEEE. V was cut by 4 bases and J by 3 bases, with 13 bases left in between.

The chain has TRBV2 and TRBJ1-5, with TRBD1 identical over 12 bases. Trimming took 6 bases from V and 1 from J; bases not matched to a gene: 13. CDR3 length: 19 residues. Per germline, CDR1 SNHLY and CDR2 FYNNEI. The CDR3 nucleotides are TGTGCCAGCAGCGCAAGGGGGACAGGGGGCTGGGGGAGCAATCAGCCCCAGCATTTT. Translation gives CASSARGTGGWGSNQPQHF.

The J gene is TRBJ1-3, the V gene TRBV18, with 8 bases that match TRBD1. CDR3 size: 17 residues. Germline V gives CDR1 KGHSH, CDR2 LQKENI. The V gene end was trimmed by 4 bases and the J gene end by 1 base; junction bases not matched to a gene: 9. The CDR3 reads CASSHNRGNPSGNTIYF. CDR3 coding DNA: TGTGCCAGCTCACATAACAGGGGGAACCCTTCTGGAAACACCATATATTTT.

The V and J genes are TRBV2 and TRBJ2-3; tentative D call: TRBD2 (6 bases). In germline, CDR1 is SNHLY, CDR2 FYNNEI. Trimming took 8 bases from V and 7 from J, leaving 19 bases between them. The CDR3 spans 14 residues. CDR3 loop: CASAWTTRIYTQYF. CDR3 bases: TGTGCCAGCGCCTGGACTACCCGGATCTATACGCAGTATTTT.

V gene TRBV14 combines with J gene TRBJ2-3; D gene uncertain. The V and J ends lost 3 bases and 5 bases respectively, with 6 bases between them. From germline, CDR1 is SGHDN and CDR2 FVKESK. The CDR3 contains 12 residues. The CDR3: CASSQSGDTQYF. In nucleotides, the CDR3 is TGTGCCAGCAGCCAGTCCGGAGATACGCAGTATTTT.

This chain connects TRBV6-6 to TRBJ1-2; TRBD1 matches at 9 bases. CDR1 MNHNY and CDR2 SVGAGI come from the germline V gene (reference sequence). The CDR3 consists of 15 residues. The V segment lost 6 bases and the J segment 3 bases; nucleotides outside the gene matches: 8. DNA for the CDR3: TGTGCCAGCAGCCCCGGGACAGGGAAATACTATGGCTACACCTTC. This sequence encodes CASSPGTGKYYGYTF.

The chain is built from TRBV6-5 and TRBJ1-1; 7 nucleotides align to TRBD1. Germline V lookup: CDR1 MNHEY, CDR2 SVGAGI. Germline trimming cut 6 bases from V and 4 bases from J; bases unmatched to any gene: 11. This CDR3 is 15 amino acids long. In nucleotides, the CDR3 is TGTGCCAGCAGCCGACAGGGTATTGTCGGCACTGAAGCTTTCTTT. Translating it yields CASSRQGIVGTEAFF.

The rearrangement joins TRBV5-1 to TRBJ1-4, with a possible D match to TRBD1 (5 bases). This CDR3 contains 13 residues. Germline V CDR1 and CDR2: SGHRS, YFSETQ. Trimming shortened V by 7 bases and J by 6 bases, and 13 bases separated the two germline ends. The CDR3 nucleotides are TGCGCCAGCTCATGGGGGGTCGATGAAAAACTGTTTTTT. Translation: CASSWGVDEKLFF.

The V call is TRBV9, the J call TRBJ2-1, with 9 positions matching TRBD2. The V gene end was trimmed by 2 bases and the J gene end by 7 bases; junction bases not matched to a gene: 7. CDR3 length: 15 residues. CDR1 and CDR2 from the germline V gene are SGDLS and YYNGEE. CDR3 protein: CASSVTSGLGNEQFF. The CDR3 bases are TGTGCCAGCAGCGTTACTAGCGGGCTAGGGAATGAGCAGTTCTTC.

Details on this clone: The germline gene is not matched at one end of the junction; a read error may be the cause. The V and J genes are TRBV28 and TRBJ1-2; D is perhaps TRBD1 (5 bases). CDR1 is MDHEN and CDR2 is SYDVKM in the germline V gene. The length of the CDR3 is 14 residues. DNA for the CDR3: TGTGCCAGCAGTTGGGGCGGCGGAAACTCTGGCTACACCTTC. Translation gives CASSWGGGNSGYTF.

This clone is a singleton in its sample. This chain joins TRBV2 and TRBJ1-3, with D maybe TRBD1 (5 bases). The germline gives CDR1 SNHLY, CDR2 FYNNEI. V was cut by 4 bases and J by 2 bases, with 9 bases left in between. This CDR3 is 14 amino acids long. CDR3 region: CASSVFRAGNTIYF. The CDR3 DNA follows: TGTGCCAGCAGTGTGTTCAGGGCTGGAAACACCATATATTTT.